This passage covers 5 T cell receptor beta chains from one sample sequenced in a study of CD8 T cells in ankylosing spondylitis. General study findings and limits: Made up of about eight highly homologous variants, a TCR beta motif appeared characteristic of ankylosing spondylitis blood.

TCRdb analysed the 5' RACE reads with MiXCR anew, one entry per CDR3 protein. The sample consists of 700,000 to 1,000,000 distinct CDR3 sequences, roughly 10% of them appearing once. No antigens are known for them. The material sequenced was blood, either unsorted or a sorted T cell fraction (not recorded which). Receptors originate from a male donor with ankylosing spondylitis.

This clonotype was counted ten times or more. The chain carries TRBV20-1 and TRBJ1-5, with D perhaps matching TRBD1 (5 bases). CDR1 is DFQATT and CDR2 is SNEGSKA in the germline V gene (reference sequence). V was cut by 2 bases and J by 5 bases, with 16 bases left in between. The length of the CDR3 is 15 residues. The CDR3 reads CSARPKYQGDQPQHF. CDR3 sequence (DNA): TGCAGTGCTAGACCTAAGTACCAAGGGGATCAGCCCCAGCATTTT.

This clonotype showed up many times. V and J are TRBV6-1 and TRBJ1-5; D gene unclear. Deletions cut 5 bases from V and 2 bases from J, with 7 bases between. The CDR3 consists of 13 residues. CDR1 is MNHNS, CDR2 SASEGT, per germline. CDR3 protein: CASSTQGNQPQHF. The CDR3 DNA reads as TGTGCCAGCAGTACGCAGGGCAATCAGCCCCAGCATTTT.

This clonotype was seen many times. V gene TRBV20-1 combines with J gene TRBJ2-3; TRBD2 might be the D (6 bases). The CDR3 is made up of 15 amino acids. V was trimmed by 3 bases and J by 2 bases, leaving 15 bases between them. CDR1 is DFQATT and CDR2 is SNEGSKA in the germline V gene (reference sequence). This CDR3 reads CSASRRGRYTDTQYF. DNA of the CDR3: TGCAGTGCTAGTAGGAGGGGACGTTACACAGATACGCAGTATTTT.

This clonotype was counted between two and nine times. V gene TRBV7-2 combines with J gene TRBJ2-7; D is possibly TRBD1 (5 bases). Germline CDR1 and CDR2: SGHTA and FQGNSA. CDR3 length: 14 amino acids. V shed 5 bases and J shed 4 bases, with 15 bases lying between them. The CDR3 here is CASSNRAGLYEQYF. CDR3 nucleotide sequence: TGTGCCAGCAGCAACCGGGCAGGGCTATACGAGCAGTACTTC.

J is TRBJ2-3 and V is TRBV7-9, with TRBD1 identical over 9 bases. CDR1 is SEHNR and CDR2 is FQNEAQ in the germline V gene (reference sequence). V dropped 5 bases and J dropped 0; count of bases not matched to a gene: 6. The CDR3 has 16 residues. The CDR3 loop reads CASSHRTGVSTDTQYF. As DNA, the CDR3 is TGTGCCAGCAGCCATCGGACAGGGGTTAGCACAGATACGCAGTATTTT. The variable domain in full, completed from reference TRBV7-9 and TRBJ2-3, reads DTGVSQNPRHKITKRGQNVTFRCDPISEHNRLYWYRQTLGQGPEFLTYFQNEAQLEKSRLLSDRFSAERPKGSFSTLEIQRTEQGDSAMYLCASSHRTGVSTDTQYFGPGTRLTVL.